The rows below give T cell receptor beta chains drawn from one sample of a study of a mutant IDH1 vaccine in newly diagnosed glioma. No antigen has been assigned to these receptors. The data were produced by immunoSEQ multiplex PCR, yet TCRdb's version contains in-frame clones alone and is incomplete. The sample holds tens of thousands of clones, under 85% seen once. The material sequenced was PBMCs, taken from a glioma patient whose treatment included an IDH1 peptide vaccine. The receptors come from a man aged 45-65 years with glioma. CDR3s include the opening cysteine and the closing phenylalanine or tryptophan. The D gene is left open where the match is weak. Not every row has a clone size; where given, it reads once, few, many or a size class.

j_call clone_size d_call v_call cdr3_aa cdr3_nt
TRBJ2-3 . TRBD2 TRBV6-4 CASSESGGGRDTQYF TGTGCCAGCAGTGAATCCGGGGGGGGCCGAGATACGCAGTATTTT
TRBJ2-5 . . TRBV5-1 CASTEHLQETQYF TGCGCCAGCACGGAGCACCTCCAAGAGACCCAGTACTTC
TRBJ2-7 . . TRBV30 CALSAGAGPYEQYF TGTGCCCTCTCGGCCGGGGCCGGGCCCTACGAGCAGTACTTC
TRBJ1-5 . . TRBV7-9 CASSLGADSNQPQHF TGTGCCAGCAGCTTAGGTGCGGACAGCAATCAGCCCCAGCATTTT
TRBJ1-2 . TRBD1 TRBV5-6 CASSLEWTGDGYTF TGTGCCAGCAGCTTGGAGTGGACAGGGGACGGCTACACCTTC
TRBJ2-7 . TRBD1 TRBV4-2 CASSQVGQGGEQYF TGTGCCAGCAGCCAAGTTGGACAGGGTGGCGAGCAGTACTTC
TRBJ2-5 . . TRBV19 CASSINGNGEETQYF TGTGCCAGTAGTATAAATGGGAACGGTGAAGAGACCCAGTACTTC
TRBJ1-2 once TRBD1 TRBV6-1 CASIPGQRNYGYTF TGTGCCAGCATTCCGGGACAGAGAAACTATGGCTACACCTTC
TRBJ2-3 . . TRBV7-3 CASSPDYDTQYF TGTGCCAGCAGCCCGGACTACGATACGCAGTATTTT
TRBJ1-2 . . TRBV6-1 CASYGGDPRHYGYTF TGTGCCAGCTACGGGGGGGATCCCCGACACTATGGCTACACCTTC
TRBJ1-1 . . TRBV9 CASSTRDKNTEAFF TGTGCCAGCAGCACCCGGGACAAGAACACTGAAGCTTTCTTT
TRBJ1-1 . . TRBV7-9 CASSRAGNTEAFF TGTGCCAGCAGCCGGGCCGGGAACACTGAAGCTTTCTTT
TRBJ2-6 . . TRBV4-2 CASSPYSAGANVLTF TGTGCCAGCAGCCCCTACTCCGCTGGGGCCAACGTCCTGACTTTC
TRBJ1-4 . . TRBV9 CASSPGPTNGEKLFF TGTGCCAGCAGCCCTGGCCCGACAAACGGTGAAAAACTGTTTTTT
TRBJ2-7 few TRBD1 TRBV9 CASSVDPGQGSYEQYF TGTGCCAGCAGCGTAGATCCGGGACAGGGAAGCTACGAGCAGTACTTC
TRBJ1-5 few . TRBV30 CAWSVSQGGPYSNQPQHF TGTGCCTGGAGTGTATCACAGGGAGGCCCTTATAGCAATCAGCCCCAGCATTTT
TRBJ1-1 once . TRBV9 CASSAGGTEAFF TGTGCCAGCAGCGCTGGGGGGACGGAGGCTTTCTTT
TRBJ1-5 . . TRBV10-3 CAITRDSNQPQHF TGTGCCATTACAAGGGATAGCAATCAGCCCCAGCATTTT
TRBJ1-1 few . TRBV5-6 CASSPGQLMSEAFF TGTGCCAGCAGCCCTGGACAGCTCATGTCTGAAGCTTTCTTT
TRBJ2-1 few . TRBV19 CASRGSSYNEQFF TGTGCCAGTAGGGGATCGTCCTACAATGAGCAGTTCTTC
TRBJ1-5 . . TRBV19 CASKTQGEGGSGNQPQHF TGTGCCAGTAAAACACAAGGGGAGGGTGGATCGGGCAATCAGCCCCAGCATTTT